Each of the 22 T cell receptor beta chains below was sequenced from the same sample in a study of cytomegalovirus exposure and HLA in healthy donors. PCR used 60 Vbeta primers and 13 Jbeta primers. Here immunoSEQ multiplex PCR was the method, and the copy in TCRdb shows in-frame clones only, minus some. Among 130,000 to 150,000 clones listed, 73% were seen once. Sequenced sample: PBMCs. All receptors derive from a human donor in good health.

This clone was seen only a few times. The chain has TRBV28 and TRBJ2-7; 8 positions agree with TRBD1. The junction had 4 bases not matched to a gene; V was cut back by 6 bases and J by 6 bases. Germline CDR1 reads MDHEN; CDR2 reads SYDVKM. This CDR3 comprises 12 residues. CDR3 residues: CASRPTGAEQYF. CDR3 DNA: TGTGCCAGCAGACCGACAGGGGCCGAGCAGTACTTC.

This clone was counted once. The CDR3 spells CASSFRSLAGDTQYF. The CDR3 DNA reads as TGTGCCAGCAGCTTTCGGTCCTTAGCCGGAGATACGCAGTATTTT. V is TRBV5-5 and J is TRBJ2-3; D is ambiguous. V lost 2 bases and J lost 5, with 15 bases in between. In germline, CDR1 is SGHKS, CDR2 YYEKEE (reference sequence). There are 15 residues in the CDR3.

The V call is TRBV10-1, the J call TRBJ2-7, with D perhaps matching TRBD1 (6 bases). V lost 0 bases, J lost 3 bases, and 12 bases lay in between. This CDR3 spans 15 amino acids. Germline CDR1 and CDR2: WNHNN and SYGVQD (reference sequence). CDR3 region: CASSESMGRGYEQYF. The CDR3 nucleotides are TGCGCCAGCAGTGAGTCGATGGGCAGGGGCTACGAGCAGTACTTC.

This clone was seen more than once but under ten times. The V and J genes are TRBV25-1 and TRBJ2-2, with 7 bases aligning to TRBD2. V shed 6 bases, J shed 7 bases, and the junction held 8 bases outside the gene matches. This CDR3 comprises 14 residues. CDR1 MGHDK and CDR2 SYGVNS come from the germline V gene. The CDR3 DNA is TGTGCCAGCAGGGCTAGCGGCCATGACGGGGAGCTGTTTTTT. Amino acid sequence: CASRASGHDGELFF.

The gene calls are TRBV18 and TRBJ1-4; TRBD1 might be the D (6 bases). Per the germline V gene, CDR1 is KGHSH and CDR2 is LQKENI. There are 15 residues in the CDR3. The V gene lost 3 bases and the J gene lost 4 bases, with 12 bases spanning the gap. The CDR3 nucleotides are TGTGCCAGCTCACCTGATGGGGGCGGTAATGAAAAACTGTTTTTT. Translating it yields CASSPDGGGNEKLFF.

This clone has more than one count but fewer than ten. J is TRBJ1-5 and V is TRBV5-6; 10 bases align to TRBD1. The germline CDR1 and CDR2 sequences are SGHDT and YYEEEE. V lost 4 bases and J lost 6; bases outside the gene matches: 7. This CDR3 is 15 amino acids long. The CDR3 coding sequence is TGTGCCAGCAGCAGGGGACAGGGGTTCGGTCAGCCCCAGCATTTT. Its translation is CASSRGQGFGQPQHF.

The J gene is TRBJ1-1, the V gene TRBV7-9, with 8 bases matching TRBD1. Unmatched junction bases numbered 9, after V lost 6 bases and J lost 3 bases. The CDR3 contains 15 residues. Germline CDR1 and CDR2: SEHNR and FQNEAQ (reference sequence). CDR3 nucleotides: TGTGCCAGCAGGCAAACGGACAGGGTTCACACTGAAGCTTTCTTT. Its translation is CASRQTDRVHTEAFF.

V and J are TRBV5-1 and TRBJ2-3; TRBD1 agrees at 7 bases. Germline lookup yields CDR1 SGHRS and CDR2 YFSETQ. J lost 0 bases, V lost 1 base, and 8 bases had no gene match. The CDR3 extends over 17 amino acids. DNA for the CDR3: TGCGCCAGCAGCTTGTCTAGGACAGGATCAAGCACAGATACGCAGTATTTT. It is translated as CASSLSRTGSSTDTQYF. Variable domain in full (rest from reference TRBV5-1 and TRBJ2-3): KAGVTQTPRYLIKTRGQQVTLSCSPISGHRSVSWYQQTPGQGLQFLFEYFSETQRNKGNFPGRFSGRQFSNSRSEMNVSTLELGDSALYLCASSLSRTGSSTDTQYFGPGTRLTVL.

This clone has only a few counts. This CDR3 reads CASSLKPLTGSPPNMGGYTF. In DNA form, the CDR3 reads TGTGCCAGCAGCTTAAAGCCGTTGACAGGTTCACCTCCGAATATGGGTGGCTACACCTTC. V and J are TRBV7-3 and TRBJ1-2; a weak D match, TRBD1 (6 bases). This CDR3 has 20 amino acids. Between the trimmed V and J ends, which lost 1 base and 7 bases, there was a span of 31 bases. Germline V gene data show CDR1 as SGHTA and CDR2 as FQGTGA. Full variable domain (remainder filled in from reference TRBV7-3 and TRBJ1-2): GAGVSQTPSNKVTEKGKYVELRCDPISGHTALYWYRQSLGQGPEFLIYFQGTGAADDSGLPNDRFFAVRPEGSVSTLKIQRTERGDSAVYLCASSLKPLTGSPPNMGGYTFGSGTRLTVV.

The chain links TRBV28 to TRBJ2-7; TRBD1 matches 10 bases. The CDR3 sequence is 15 residues long. Germline CDR1 reads MDHEN; CDR2 reads SYDVKM. The trim removed 2 bases at V and 11 bases at J, leaving 12 bases unmatched. The CDR3 DNA reads TGTGCCAGCAGTTTAGGACGGACAGGGGGGGTTCGGGAGTACTTC. It specifies CASSLGRTGGVREYF.

The chain uses TRBV5-1 and TRBJ2-1, with TRBD2 as a possible D gene (6 bases). V was clipped by 6 bases and J by 3 bases, with 19 bases between them. This CDR3 region has 16 residues. Germline CDR1 and CDR2: SGHRS and YFSETQ. CDR3 protein: CASMVRGGVLYNEQFF. The DNA of the CDR3 is TGCGCCAGCATGGTACGCGGCGGGGTCCTCTACAATGAGCAGTTCTTC.

The V gene is TRBV19, the J gene TRBJ2-5; 7 bases align to TRBD2. The CDR3 runs 16 residues. Germline loops: CDR1 LNHDA, CDR2 SQIVND (reference sequence). With 1 base clipped from V and 4 bases from J, the junction kept 9 bases outside the gene matches. The CDR3 loop reads CASSIGGGSRGETQYF. DNA of the CDR3: TGTGCCAGTAGTATAGGGGGCGGGAGTCGAGGAGAGACCCAGTACTTC.

This clone was found once. The chain combines TRBV5-4 with TRBJ1-2; the D is unclear. The CDR3 length is 11 residues. The germline V and J ends were trimmed by 5 bases and 8 bases, with 10 bases remaining between them. CDR1 is SGHNT and CDR2 is YYREEE in the germline V gene (reference sequence). This CDR3 reads CASSFGWGYTF. CDR3 nucleotide sequence: TGTGCCAGCAGTTTCGGGTGGGGCTACACCTTC.

The chain couples TRBV6-5 to TRBJ1-2; possible D gene TRBD1, 6 bases. Trimming shortened V by 6 bases and J by 4 bases, and 15 bases separated the two germline ends. The CDR3 totals 14 residues. Germline V gene lookup returns CDR1 MNHEY and CDR2 SVGAGI. The CDR3 region is CASRNRDWGYGYTF. CDR3 bases: TGTGCCAGCAGGAACAGGGATTGGGGCTATGGCTACACCTTC.

The chain joins TRBV7-2 to TRBJ1-2; 10 nucleotides align to TRBD1. Losses at the gene ends were 4 bases for V and 3 bases for J; bases not matched to a gene: 5. The CDR3 is made up of 15 amino acids. CDR1 is SGHTA, CDR2 FQGNSA, per germline. CDR3 bases: TGTGCCAGCAGCTCCCGGACAGGGGGTGACTATGGCTACACCTTC. Translated, it gives CASSSRTGGDYGYTF.

The chain recombines TRBV7-9 with TRBJ2-5, with 11 bases fitting TRBD1. CDR3 length: 15 amino acids. Per germline, CDR1 SEHNR and CDR2 FQNEAQ (reference sequence). V shed 5 bases and J 6 bases; nucleotides not matched to a gene: 8. The CDR3 DNA is TGTGCCAGCAGCCCAGGACAGGGGGCTTTTAAGACCCAGTACTTC. Translated: CASSPGQGAFKTQYF.

The J gene is TRBJ2-1, the V gene TRBV4-1; TRBD2 aligns across 13 bases. Germline trimming cut 2 bases from V and 4 bases from J; bases unmatched to any gene: 8. CDR3 length: 18 amino acids. Germline assignment: CDR1 MGHRA and CDR2 YSYEKL. Here the CDR3 DNA reads TGCGCCAGCAGCCAAAAGGGGGGACTAGCGGGGATGTACAATGAGCAGTTCTTC. It specifies CASSQKGGLAGMYNEQFF.

This chain connects TRBV28 to TRBJ2-7; 7 bases line up with TRBD2. Germline V gives CDR1 MDHEN, CDR2 SYDVKM. This CDR3 comprises 13 residues. J lost 7 bases, V lost 3 bases, and 6 bases had no gene match. The chain's CDR3 is CASSFRQGGEQYF. CDR3 DNA sequence: TGTGCCAGCAGTTTTAGGCAGGGAGGGGAGCAGTACTTC.

The genes are TRBV7-8 and TRBJ2-5, with 9 bases lining up with TRBD1. The CDR3 has 15 residues. The V and J ends lost 6 bases and 2 bases, in that order; junction bases with no gene match: 7. CDR1 is SGHVS, CDR2 FQNEAQ, per germline. CDR3 loop: CASSPGTGKQETQYF. The CDR3 DNA reads TGTGCCAGCAGTCCCGGGACAGGGAAACAAGAGACCCAGTACTTC.

The chain links TRBV6-1 to TRBJ2-5, with D maybe TRBD2 (6 bases). V was shortened by 2 bases and J by 4 bases, with 11 bases between the two germline ends. The CDR3 sequence is 14 residues long. Germline-derived CDR1 and CDR2 are MNHNS and SASEGT. This CDR3 reads CASSEQTRGETQYF. The DNA for the CDR3 is TGTGCCAGCAGTGAACAGACTAGAGGAGAGACCCAGTACTTC.

The CDR3 DNA follows: TGCGCCAGCAGTGGGCTACTAACGTCTGGGGCCAACGTCCTGACTTTC. The encoded protein is CASSGLLTSGANVLTF. V and J are TRBV10-2 and TRBJ2-6; D not certain. Per the germline V gene, CDR1 is WSHSY and CDR2 is SAAADI. V lost 4 bases and J 1 base, leaving 11 bases between the germline ends. The CDR3 totals 16 residues.

This sequence joins TRBV18 and TRBJ1-3; 7 bases agree with TRBD1. The CDR3 contains 15 residues. V lost 0 bases and J lost 2; bases outside the gene matches: 1. CDR1 and CDR2 (germline): KGHSH, LQKENI. CDR3: CASSPPQGAGNTIYF. In DNA form, the CDR3 reads TGTGCCAGCTCACCACCGCAGGGGGCTGGAAACACCATATATTTT.